A selection of T cell receptor beta chains follows, all from one sample in a study of shared clonotypes between healthy human individuals. TCRdb's table, derived via immunoSEQ multiplex PCR, lists solely in-frame clones and lacks some. The sample has a few million clones, over 85% seen once. Sequenced material: naive CD4+ T cells sorted from blood. All receptors derive from a man younger than 35 in good health. The CDR3 runs from the conserved cysteine through the conserved F or W. A D gene is named only where the DNA matches it firmly. Not every row has a clone size; where given, it reads once, few, many or a size class.

D gene,clone size,V gene,J gene,CDR3 DNA,CDR3 protein
-,-,TRBV4-3,TRBJ2-5,TGCGCCAGCAGCCAAGGGACTTCGTACCAAGAGACCCAGTACTTC,CASSQGTSYQETQYF
-,-,TRBV7-3,TRBJ2-5,TGTGCCAGCAGCGGAGGACCGCAAGAGACCCAGTACTTC,CASSGGPQETQYF
-,-,TRBV4-1,TRBJ2-5,TGCGCCAGCAGCAAGGTCGTCACGGAGACCCAGTACTTC,CASSKVVTETQYF
-,-,TRBV5-1,TRBJ1-1,TGCGCCAGCAGCCCCCAAGGGGCGCGGACTGAAGCTTTCTTT,CASSPQGARTEAFF
TRBD2,once,TRBV9,TRBJ2-2,TGTGCCAGCAGCGTATTGGCGGGAGTTACCACCGGGGAGCTGTTTTTT,CASSVLAGVTTGELFF
-,-,TRBV5-1,TRBJ1-2,TGCGCCAGCAGCTTGGCCAGGGGAGGCGATGGCTACACCTTC,CASSLARGGDGYTF
-,-,TRBV30,TRBJ1-1,TGTGCCTGGAGAAGGGGGAACACTGAAGCTTTCTTT,CAWRRGNTEAFF
TRBD2,-,TRBV18,TRBJ2-5,TGTGCCAGCTCACCACCAGGCCTAGCGGGGGGGCAGGAGACCCAGTACTTC,CASSPPGLAGGQETQYF
-,-,TRBV18,TRBJ2-7,TGTGCCAGCTCACCAGGGACGGCCTACGAGCAGTACTTC,CASSPGTAYEQYF
TRBD1,-,TRBV10-2,TRBJ1-2,TGCGCCAGCGGATTAGGGGGCGCGGGGGGCTACACCTTC,CASGLGGAGGYTF
TRBD2,-,TRBV14,TRBJ2-4,TGTGCCAGCAGCCAGTCCGGACTAGCGGGGTTAGCCAAAAACATTCAGTACTTC,CASSQSGLAGLAKNIQYF
-,-,TRBV15,TRBJ2-7,TGTGCCACCAGCAGAGGCGGGGCAAGCTACGAGCAGTACTTC,CATSRGGASYEQYF
-,-,TRBV5-1,TRBJ1-2,TGCGCCAGCAGCTCCGAGGGGGGTTTGGTCTATGGCTACACCTTC,CASSSEGGLVYGYTF
TRBD1,-,TRBV28,TRBJ2-2,TGTGCCAGCAGTTTAAACAGGGGGCTGTGGGGGGAGCTGTTTTTT,CASSLNRGLWGELFF
-,-,TRBV5-1,TRBJ2-3,TGCGCCAGCAGCTTGGTGGCTGATTCTAGCACAGATACGCAGTATTTT,CASSLVADSSTDTQYF
-,-,TRBV5-4,TRBJ2-3,TGTGCCAGCAGCGGTCCGGACACAGATACGCAGTATTTT,CASSGPDTDTQYF
TRBD2,-,TRBV10-3,TRBJ2-5,TGTGCCACCCAAACGAGGCGGGGGGGCCGTACAGAGACCCAGTACTTC,CATQTRRGGRTETQYF
-,-,TRBV5-4,TRBJ2-4,TGTGCCAGCAGCTTGGTTGGCGGCTCGGGTGACATTCAGTACTTC,CASSLVGGSGDIQYF
-,-,TRBV18,TRBJ1-5,TGTGCCAGCTCACCGGCCGGGCAGAGCAATCAGCCCCAGCATTTT,CASSPAGQSNQPQHF
-,-,TRBV2,TRBJ1-5,TGTGCCAGCAAGGATGGCAGGGGTGAAAGCAATCAGCCCCAGCATTTT,CASKDGRGESNQPQHF
TRBD1,-,TRBV18,TRBJ2-2,TGTGCCAGCTCAAGAACCGGGACAGTGAACACCGGGGAGCTGTTTTTT,CASSRTGTVNTGELFF
TRBD1,-,TRBV11-2,TRBJ1-1,TGTGCCAGCAGCAGAGGACAGGGGGCGGATGAAGCTTTCTTT,CASSRGQGADEAFF
TRBD2,-,TRBV4-3,TRBJ2-3,TGCGCCAGCAGCCAAGGACTAGCGGGAGCAGATACGCAGTATTTT,CASSQGLAGADTQYF
-,once,TRBV11-2,TRBJ2-3,TGTGCCAGCAGCTTAGGGCAAGCTAGCACAGATACGCAGTATTTT,CASSLGQASTDTQYF
-,-,TRBV5-6,TRBJ1-4,TGTGCCAGCAGCTCGACGCCCGCGGGCCGAGGGGGGGAAAAACTGTTTTTT,CASSSTPAGRGGEKLFF
-,-,TRBV10-2,TRBJ1-4,TGCGCCAGCAGCCCCCTTCGTGGAAAACTGTTTTTT,CASSPLRGKLFF
-,-,TRBV5-1,TRBJ2-5,TGCGCCAGCAGCTTGGGGGCAGGGCCGGGGGAGACCCAGTACTTC,CASSLGAGPGETQYF
TRBD2,-,TRBV19,TRBJ2-3,TGTGCCAGTAGTTCCAGACTAGCGGTTCCCAGAGATACGCAGTATTTT,CASSSRLAVPRDTQYF
TRBD2,-,TRBV10-3,TRBJ2-1,TGTGCCATCAGTCAAACCACTAGCGGGAGCTCCTACAATGAGCAGTTCTTC,CAISQTTSGSSYNEQFF
TRBD1,-,TRBV28,TRBJ2-7,TGTGCCAGCAGGGTGACAGGGGTTACCCACGAGCAGTACTTC,CASRVTGVTHEQYF
-,-,TRBV5-1,TRBJ1-1,TGCGCCAGCAGCCCCCTCGGGGTGAACACTGAAGCTTTCTTT,CASSPLGVNTEAFF
-,-,TRBV29-1,TRBJ1-2,TGCAGCGTTGTTGCGGATTTCATCTATGGCTACACCTTC,CSVVADFIYGYTF
-,-,TRBV6-1,TRBJ2-4,TGTGCCAGCAGTGAGGCGAGCTGGGGATGGGGAAACATTCAGTACTTC,CASSEASWGWGNIQYF
-,-,TRBV2,TRBJ1-1,TGTGCCAGCGGGACTGAAGCTTTCTTT,CASGTEAFF
-,-,TRBV9,TRBJ1-4,TGTGCCAGCAGCGTAGATCCAGTTTTTGAAAAACTGTTTTTT,CASSVDPVFEKLFF
-,once,TRBV7-9,TRBJ1-4,TGTGCCAGCAGCGAAGGCAGGGGTCCCGCTAATGAAAAACTGTTTTTT,CASSEGRGPANEKLFF
-,-,TRBV30,TRBJ1-2,TGTGCCTGGACCCCACAGGGAGTATCGGGGGGCTACACCTTC,CAWTPQGVSGGYTF
TRBD1,-,TRBV18,TRBJ1-2,TGTGCCAGCTCCCCTGGACAGGAGAATGGCTACACCTTC,CASSPGQENGYTF